This TCR beta chain was documented in a study of cytomegalovirus exposure and HLA in healthy donors. At the level of the study: When 300 to 400 donors were genotyped, around 77% of them were found to fall in the Caucasian-associated ancestry cluster. Points from the study as a whole: Several top significant clusters appeared, in a later analysis, to be linked to common viral pathogens. Exclusion applied to some V segments, including TRBV6-2 and TRBV6-3, as they were indistinguishable.

This clone was counted only a few times. What it binds is not known. A multiplex PCR was run with 60 Vbeta primers and 13 Jbeta primers. Profiling relied on immunoSEQ multiplex PCR, and the TCRdb table lists in-frame clones only, not all of them. The profile shows about 65,000 clones, about 72% of them singletons. The germline V gene has CDR1 SNHLY and CDR2 FYNNEI. Trimming left V 6 bases short and J 0 bases short, with 12 bases between. CDR3 length: 16 amino acids. The sequence was obtained from a girl aged 10-17 years in good health and CMV-seropositive. Sequences were obtained from PBMCs. The rearrangement joins TRBV2 to TRBJ2-6; D might be TRBD1 (5 bases). Here the CDR3 reads CASRLLQVSGANVLTF. In DNA form, the CDR3 reads TGTGCCAGCAGATTGCTACAGGTCTCTGGGGCCAACGTCCTGACTTTC.